The 27 T cell receptor beta chains reported below all come from one sample, sequenced in a study of OX40 agonist ivuxolimab in advanced cancers. TCRdb's table, derived via immunoSEQ multiplex PCR, lists solely in-frame clones and lacks some. Among roughly 75,000 clones, 93% were seen once, and the ten largest hold 6.2%. The sample here was CD4+ or CD8+ T cells sorted from blood, taken in a trial of the OX40 agonist ivuxolimab. All receptors derive from an adult with an advanced solid tumor such as melanoma, head and neck, liver or kidney cancer.

The chain recombines TRBV14 with TRBJ2-7, with a possible D match to TRBD1 (6 bases). The CDR3 length is 16 residues. Trimming pared 4 bases from V and 1 base from J, leaving 17 bases between. The V gene's germline CDR1 is SGHDN and CDR2 FVKESK. CDR3 DNA: TGTGCCAGCAGCCCTTTGCTGGGCACAGGGTCCTACGAGCAGTACTTC. Translation: CASSPLLGTGSYEQYF.

The rearrangement uses TRBV7-8 and TRBJ1-6; D is undetermined. CDR1 SGHVS and CDR2 FQNEAQ come from the germline V gene. The V and J ends lost 8 bases and 2 bases respectively, with 4 bases between them. There are 12 residues in the CDR3. DNA for the CDR3: TGTGCCAGCGGGCCCTATAATTCACCCCTCCACTTT. This gives the protein CASGPYNSPLHF.

This clone was detected once. The rearrangement uses TRBV7-8 and TRBJ1-1; D is undetermined. Trimming removed 5 bases at V and 4 bases at J, with 11 bases between. This CDR3 comprises 13 residues. Germline CDR1 and CDR2: SGHVS and FQNEAQ. In DNA, the CDR3 is TGTGCCAGCAGCCTGATCAGTGGCACTGAAGCTTTCTTT. Encoded protein: CASSLISGTEAFF.

The CDR3 DNA is TGTGCCAGCAGCGTCGGGACAGCCGAGAACACTGAAGCTTTCTTT. It yields the protein CASSVGTAENTEAFF. The chain joins TRBV5-4 to TRBJ1-1, with 7 positions matching TRBD1. V was pared by 4 bases and J by 1 base, with 7 bases of the junction left unmatched. CDR3 size: 15 residues. Germline lookup yields CDR1 SGHNT and CDR2 YYREEE (reference sequence). The full variable domain, rest sourced from reference TRBV5-4 and TRBJ1-1, is ETGVTQSPTHLIKTRGQQVTLRCSSQSGHNTVSWYQQALGQGPQFIFQYYREEENGRGNFPPRFSGLQFPNYSSELNVNALELDDSALYLCASSVGTAENTEAFFGQGTRLTVV.

The rearrangement joins TRBV6-5 to TRBJ1-2, with D uncertain. V gave up 3 bases and J gave up 5 bases, with 10 bases separating them. From germline, CDR1 is MNHEY and CDR2 SVGAGI. This CDR3 has 13 residues. The CDR3 DNA sequence: TGTGCCAGCAGTTATATAGGTGATTATGGCTACACCTTC. As protein: CASSYIGDYGYTF.

The chain employs TRBV4-1 and TRBJ2-1; 13 bases line up with TRBD2. Unmatched junction bases numbered 3, after V lost 3 bases and J lost 7 bases. Germline-derived CDR1 and CDR2 are MGHRA and YSYEKL. This CDR3 has 15 amino acids. Here the CDR3 reads CASSHTSGRANEQFF. The CDR3 nucleotides are TGCGCCAGCAGCCACACTAGCGGGAGGGCTAATGAGCAGTTCTTC.

The CDR3 coding sequence is TGTGCCAGCAGCTCCAGGGGAAGGTCCTACGAGCAGTACTTC. Its translation: CASSSRGRSYEQYF. The chain recombines TRBV11-2 with TRBJ2-7; possibly TRBD1 for D (6 bases). Trimming removed 4 bases at V and 1 base at J, with 11 bases between. The germline V gene has CDR1 SGHAT and CDR2 FQNNGV. There are 14 residues in the CDR3.

This chain links TRBV5-6 with TRBJ1-5; 9 bases are a match to TRBD1. J was trimmed by 4 bases and V by 0 bases; bases with no gene match: 2. The CDR3 consists of 15 residues. The germline gives CDR1 SGHDT, CDR2 YYEEEE. The chain's CDR3 is CASSLAGTGNQPQHF. The CDR3 DNA is TGTGCCAGCAGCTTGGCCGGGACAGGGAATCAGCCCCAGCATTTT. Using reference TRBV5-6 and TRBJ1-5 for the parts outside the CDR3, the full variable domain is DAGVTQSPTHLIKTRGQQVTLRCSPKSGHDTVSWYQQALGQGPQFIFQYYEEEERQRGNFPDRFSGHQFPNYSSELNVNALLLGDSALYLCASSLAGTGNQPQHFGDGTRLSIL.

V usage is TRBV13 and J usage is TRBJ2-1; the match to TRBD1 covers 8 bases. From germline, CDR1 is PRHDT and CDR2 FYEKMQ (reference sequence). With V trimmed by 3 bases and J by 4 bases, 11 bases remained unmatched. There are 17 residues in the CDR3. CDR3 coding DNA: TGTGCCAGCAGCTTTTGGTCCGGACAGGGTATTTACAATGAGCAGTTCTTC. It specifies CASSFWSGQGIYNEQFF.

V usage is TRBV7-9 and J usage is TRBJ1-2; TRBD1 matches at 9 bases. Germline V gene lookup returns CDR1 SEHNR and CDR2 FQNEAQ (reference sequence). V shed 3 bases and J 6 bases; nucleotides not matched to a gene: 8. The CDR3 loop spans 15 amino acids. The CDR3 is CASSLGTGKANGYTF. The CDR3, as DNA: TGTGCCAGCAGCTTGGGGACAGGGAAAGCGAATGGCTACACCTTC. Combining the CDR3 with reference TRBV7-9 and TRBJ1-2 gives the whole variable domain DTGVSQNPRHKITKRGQNVTFRCDPISEHNRLYWYRQTLGQGPEFLTYFQNEAQLEKSRLLSDRFSAERPKGSFSTLEIQRTEQGDSAMYLCASSLGTGKANGYTFGSGTRLTVV.

This rearrangement joins TRBV6-1 to TRBJ2-1; 13 nucleotides align to TRBD2. The CDR3 is 15 amino acids. The V gene's germline CDR1 is MNHNS and CDR2 SASEGT. With 2 bases clipped from V and 8 bases from J, the junction kept 3 bases outside the gene matches. The CDR3 spells CASSEWTSGRYEQFF. For the CDR3, the DNA is TGTGCCAGCAGTGAATGGACTAGCGGGAGATATGAGCAGTTCTTC.

The chain recombines TRBV28 with TRBJ2-5; 10 bases align to TRBD2. CDR3 size: 17 residues. The germline gives CDR1 MDHEN, CDR2 SYDVKM. The V segment lost 1 base and the J segment 7 bases; nucleotides outside the gene matches: 12. Written as DNA, the CDR3 is TGTGCCAGCAGTTTATTGGCTAGCGGGGGTACCAAGGGGACCCAGTACTTC. It translates to CASSLLASGGTKGTQYF.

Only one count was recorded for this clone. This sequence joins TRBV4-1 and TRBJ2-3, with D tentatively TRBD1 (5 bases). The CDR3 length is 16 residues. Trimming cost V 0 bases and J 0 bases, with 10 bases left between them. Germline V gene data show CDR1 as MGHRA and CDR2 as YSYEKL. CDR3 protein: CASSQDGAGSTDTQYF. CDR3 DNA sequence: TGCGCCAGCAGCCAAGATGGGGCAGGGAGCACAGATACGCAGTATTTT.

The chain combines TRBV14 with TRBJ2-1; 13 bases match TRBD2. CDR3 length: 17 residues. Germline V gene sequence: CDR1 SGHDN, CDR2 FVKESK. V lost 1 base and J lost 8; bases outside the gene matches: 8. CDR3 region: CASSQVRGTSGIDEQFF. DNA for the CDR3: TGTGCCAGCAGCCAAGTGCGTGGGACTAGCGGGATCGATGAGCAGTTCTTC.

The chain carries TRBV5-4 and TRBJ2-7, with D unclear. V shed 0 bases and J shed 2 bases, with 6 bases lying between them. The V gene's germline CDR1 is SGHNT and CDR2 YYREEE (reference sequence). The CDR3 consists of 13 residues. The CDR3 sequence: CASSLGRTYEQYF. The DNA of the CDR3 is TGTGCCAGCAGCTTGGGCAGGACCTACGAGCAGTACTTC.

This clone turned up a few times. The chain recombines TRBV29-1 with TRBJ1-1, with D possibly being TRBD1 (5 bases). Germline V gene lookup returns CDR1 SQVTM and CDR2 ANQGSEA. The CDR3 has 11 residues. Between the trimmed V and J ends, which lost 3 bases and 10 bases, there was a span of 12 bases. The CDR3 loop reads CSVERGEAAFF. The CDR3 bases are TGCAGCGTTGAGAGAGGGGAAGCAGCTTTCTTT.

The chain joins TRBV10-3 to TRBJ2-1, with 12 bases that match TRBD2. This CDR3 spans 18 amino acids. With 10 bases clipped from V and 0 bases from J, the junction kept 13 bases outside the gene matches. Per the germline V gene, CDR1 is ENHRY and CDR2 is SYGVKD. CDR3 in amino acids: CATLSGLAGPGSYNEQFF. The CDR3 DNA sequence: TGTGCCACCCTTAGTGGACTAGCGGGGCCAGGCTCCTACAATGAGCAGTTCTTC.

V usage is TRBV5-1 and J usage is TRBJ1-1; no clear D gene. V was clipped by 3 bases and J by 0 bases, with 9 bases between them. Per the germline V gene, CDR1 is SGHRS and CDR2 is YFSETQ. CDR3 length equals 14 residues. CDR3 nucleotides: TGCGCCAGCAGCTACGAAGACCTGAACACTGAAGCTTTCTTT. Translating it yields CASSYEDLNTEAFF.

Here the CDR3 DNA reads TGTGCCAGCAGCTTGGCCGGAGCGCGGGGCTACACCTTC. Translated: CASSLAGARGYTF. The chain links TRBV5-4 to TRBJ1-2; no firm D call. V lost 0 bases and J lost 8, with 11 bases in between. Germline V gene sequence: CDR1 SGHNT, CDR2 YYREEE (reference sequence). The CDR3 spans 13 residues.

The chain employs TRBV15 and TRBJ1-5; D ambiguous. The germline V gene has CDR1 LNHNV and CDR2 YYDKDF (reference sequence). This CDR3 region has 15 residues. V lost 0 bases, J lost 4 bases, and 10 bases lay in between. This CDR3 reads CATSRDTRGNQPQHF. The CDR3 DNA reads as TGTGCCACCAGCAGAGATACACGGGGAAATCAGCCCCAGCATTTT.

About this clone: One end of the junction is discordant with germline, which a read error may explain. V usage is TRBV13 and J usage is TRBJ1-2, with D unresolved. CDR1 is PRHDT, CDR2 FYEKMQ, per germline (reference sequence). The CDR3 is made up of 12 amino acids. The CDR3 is CASSSDRHGYTF. In DNA form, the CDR3 reads TGTGCCAGCAGCTCTGACCGACATGGATACACCTTC.

This CDR3 is CASSQQANTGELFF. The CDR3 DNA reads as TGCGCCAGCAGCCAACAGGCGAACACCGGGGAGCTGTTTTTT. V usage is TRBV4-1 and J usage is TRBJ2-2; D is unclear. Trimming shortened V by 2 bases and J by 0 bases, and 4 bases separated the two germline ends. Germline V gene data show CDR1 as MGHRA and CDR2 as YSYEKL. The CDR3 runs to 14 residues.

The count of this clone is one. The chain has TRBV29-1 and TRBJ2-1; D is unclear. This CDR3 spans 12 amino acids. Trimming left V 4 bases short and J 7 bases short, with 11 bases between. Germline assignment: CDR1 SQVTM and CDR2 ANQGSEA. CDR3: CSVGVVTNEQFF. CDR3 in DNA: TGCAGCGTTGGGGTAGTCACGAATGAGCAGTTCTTC.

This clone was recorded only once. The chain combines TRBV6-1 with TRBJ2-7, with TRBD1 identical over 9 bases. J gave up 2 bases and V 4 bases, and 9 bases lay outside the gene matches. Germline V gene sequence: CDR1 MNHNS, CDR2 SASEGT. CDR3 length equals 16 residues. The CDR3 loop reads CASSGQNRGRTYEQYF. DNA for the CDR3: TGTGCCAGCAGTGGACAAAACAGGGGGCGGACCTACGAGCAGTACTTC.

V gene TRBV13 combines with J gene TRBJ2-3, with no clear D. The CDR3 is made up of 12 amino acids. The germline V gene encodes CDR1 PRHDT and CDR2 FYEKMQ (reference sequence). With 0 bases removed from V and 6 bases from J, the gap between germline ends came to 4 bases. CDR3 protein: CASSLGRDTQYF. The CDR3 DNA reads as TGTGCCAGCAGCTTAGGTCGCGATACGCAGTATTTT.

The rearrangement links TRBV30 to TRBJ2-2; 10 nucleotides align to TRBD1. The CDR3 is made up of 14 amino acids. The V gene end was trimmed by 4 bases and the J gene end by 5 bases; junction bases not matched to a gene: 4. Per the germline V gene, CDR1 is GTSNPN and CDR2 is SVGIG (reference sequence). Here the CDR3 DNA reads TGTGCCTGGACCCCGGGACAGGGGACCGGGGAGCTGTTTTTT. Translation: CAWTPGQGTGELFF.

The chain combines TRBV5-1 with TRBJ1-2, with D possibly matching TRBD1 (5 bases). V was clipped by 0 bases and J by 2 bases, with 8 bases between them. Germline V lookup: CDR1 SGHRS, CDR2 YFSETQ. This CDR3 contains 14 residues. Here the CDR3 DNA reads TGCGCCAGCAGCTTGGCGGGGGACAACTATGGCTACACCTTC. Translating it yields CASSLAGDNYGYTF.